This is a list of T cell receptor beta chains from one sample in a study of blood T cell repertoires in COVID-19. Clones were read by immunoSEQ multiplex PCR, and TCRdb kept only the in-frame ones, dropping some. The profile shows more than 200,000 clones, approximately 87% of them singletons. What was sequenced was peripheral blood. The origin of the receptors is a woman in her 70s with active or convalescent COVID-19. CDR3s include the opening cysteine and the closing phenylalanine or tryptophan. A D gene is named only where the DNA matches it firmly. Part of the rows lack a size; the others show once, few, many or a class for expanded clones.

abundance	d_gene	v_gene	j_gene	CDR3nt	CDR3aa
NA	NA	TRBV3-1/TRBV3-2	TRBJ2-2	TGTGCCAGCAGCCAAGCAGGGTCGGGCACCGGGGAGCTGTTTTTT	CASSQAGSGTGELFF
NA	NA	TRBV9	TRBJ2-7	TGTGCCAGCAGCGTAGGCCCAGGGCCCTCCTACGAGCAGTACTTC	CASSVGPGPSYEQYF
NA	NA	TRBV5-5	TRBJ1-5	TGTGCCAGTACTCTCGATAGCAATCAGCCCCAGCATTTT	CASTLDSNQPQHF
NA	TRBD1	TRBV6-5	TRBJ1-1	TGTGCCAGCAGGGGGACAGCGAACACTGAAGCTTTCTTT	CASRGTANTEAFF
NA	TRBD2	TRBV7-2	TRBJ2-1	TGTGCCAGCAGACCGGGCGGGAGTTACAATGAGCAGTTCTTC	CASRPGGSYNEQFF
NA	NA	TRBV6-5	TRBJ1-2	TGTGCCCGCGACGGGGACTATGGCTACACCTTC	CARDGDYGYTF
NA	NA	TRBV7-2	TRBJ1-5	TGTGCCAGCAGCTCGCTACCTAATCAGCCCCAGCATTTT	CASSSLPNQPQHF
NA	NA	TRBV15	TRBJ1-6	TGTGCCACCAGCAGAGATAGGGCCGGGGATTCACCCCTCCACTTT	CATSRDRAGDSPLHF
NA	TRBD1	TRBV10-3	TRBJ2-7	TGTGCCATCAGTGATACAAGGGGGCTCAACGAGCAGTACTTC	CAISDTRGLNEQYF
NA	NA	TRBV5-1	TRBJ1-3	TGCGCCAGCCAAACGGTGGGCCACTCTGGAAACACCATATATTTT	CASQTVGHSGNTIYF
NA	NA	TRBV5-1	TRBJ1-2	TGCGCCAGCAGCTTGGAGACACCTAACTATGGCTACACCTTC	CASSLETPNYGYTF
NA	NA	TRBV10-1	TRBJ2-1	TGCGCCACTAACCAACGGGACAACATCTACAATGAGCAGTTCTTC	CATNQRDNIYNEQFF
NA	TRBD2	TRBV25-1	TRBJ2-2	TGTGCCAGCAGCGCCTACCGGGCGGGAGGCCGAACCGGGGAGCTGTTTTTT	CASSAYRAGGRTGELFF
NA	TRBD2	TRBV11-2	TRBJ2-1	TGTGCCAGCAGCTTAGTTCTGGGACTAGCGGGGAATGAGCAGTTCTTC	CASSLVLGLAGNEQFF
NA	NA	TRBV6-6	TRBJ1-3	TGTGCCAGCAGTCCGGATCTTGGGTGGAGCTCTGGAAACACCATATATTTT	CASSPDLGWSSGNTIYF
few	TRBD1	TRBV5-4	TRBJ2-3	TGTGCCAGCAGACCCGGGACAGCAGATACGCAGTATTTT	CASRPGTADTQYF
NA	NA	TRBV27	TRBJ1-1	TGTGCCAGCAGGGGCAGGGAAGGGAACACTGAAGCTTTCTTT	CASRGREGNTEAFF
NA	NA	TRBV2	TRBJ1-1	TGTGCCAGCAGTGAAGCGGTCCGAGGACTCCGAGGAGTCATGAACACTGAAGCTTTCTTT	CASSEAVRGLRGVMNTEAFF
NA	NA	TRBV5-1	TRBJ1-6	TGCGCCAGCAGCTTCGGAGGAAATAATTCACCCCTCCACTTT	CASSFGGNNSPLHF
NA	NA	TRBV18	TRBJ1-6	TGTGCCAGCTCACGTTCGCTCCCGGGACACAATAATTCACCCCTCCACTTT	CASSRSLPGHNNSPLHF
NA	NA	TRBV5-1	TRBJ2-5	TGCGCCAGCAGCGTAAGTGTCAGGGGAAAAGAGACCCAGTACTTC	CASSVSVRGKETQYF
NA	NA	TRBV7-2	TRBJ2-1	TGTGCCAGCAGCTTACAAACAGGGTTCGGCAATGAGCAGTTCTTC	CASSLQTGFGNEQFF
NA	NA	TRBV11-3	TRBJ2-7	TGTGCCAGCAGCCCCGGGGTCGACTCTTACGAGCAGTACTTC	CASSPGVDSYEQYF
NA	NA	TRBV11-2	TRBJ2-6	TGTGCCAGCAGCGCAGGGTTCTCTGGGGCCAACGTCCTGACTTTC	CASSAGFSGANVLTF
NA	TRBD2	TRBV5-4	TRBJ2-5	TGTGCCAGCAGCTTTAGGGGACTAGCGGAGCGTAGAGAGACCCAGTACTTC	CASSFRGLAERRETQYF
NA	NA	TRBV7-2	TRBJ2-6	TGTGCCAGCCGGGAAGGGGCCAACGTCCTGACTTTC	CASREGANVLTF
NA	NA	TRBV10-3	TRBJ2-7	TGTGCCATCAGTGAGGACTCCGGGAAGCAGTACTTC	CAISEDSGKQYF
NA	TRBD2	TRBV7-8	TRBJ2-7	TGTGCCAGCAGCCTGAGGGTAACTAGCGGGGGTTACGAGCAGTACTTC	CASSLRVTSGGYEQYF
NA	NA	TRBV2	TRBJ1-4	TGTGCCAGCAACCCTCAGGGTGGGGATGAAAAACTGTTTTTT	CASNPQGGDEKLFF
once	NA	TRBV11-2	TRBJ1-2	TGTGCCAGCAGCCCTACTCTCTATGGCTACACCTTC	CASSPTLYGYTF
NA	NA	TRBV30	TRBJ2-2	TGTGCCTGGAGTGGAGGGGGACACACCGGGGAGCTGTTTTTT	CAWSGGGHTGELFF
NA	TRBD2	TRBV6-5	TRBJ2-5	TGTGCCAGCAGAACGGGACTAGCGGGGGAAGAGACCCAGTACTTC	CASRTGLAGEETQYF
NA	TRBD1	TRBV28	TRBJ1-6	TGTGCCAGCAGTTTACCACAGGGGGCTGGTAGTTCACCCCTCCACTTT	CASSLPQGAGSSPLHF
NA	NA	TRBV21-1	TRBJ2-7	TGTGCCAGCAGCAGAGAGGGGGTTAGGACTCCATCCTACGAGCAGTACTTC	CASSREGVRTPSYEQYF
NA	NA	TRBV28	TRBJ1-4	TGTGCCAGCAGTTCGACAGGCCCCGGGAATGAAAAACTGTTTTTT	CASSSTGPGNEKLFF
once	TRBD2	TRBV6-2/TRBV6-3	TRBJ2-5	TGTGCCAGCAGTACCGGACTAGCGGGAAAAGAGACCCAGTACTTC	CASSTGLAGKETQYF
NA	NA	TRBV7-3	TRBJ2-1	TGTGCCAGCAGCCCGGGTTTCGGTTTTAATTTCTACAATGAGCAGTTCTTC	CASSPGFGFNFYNEQFF